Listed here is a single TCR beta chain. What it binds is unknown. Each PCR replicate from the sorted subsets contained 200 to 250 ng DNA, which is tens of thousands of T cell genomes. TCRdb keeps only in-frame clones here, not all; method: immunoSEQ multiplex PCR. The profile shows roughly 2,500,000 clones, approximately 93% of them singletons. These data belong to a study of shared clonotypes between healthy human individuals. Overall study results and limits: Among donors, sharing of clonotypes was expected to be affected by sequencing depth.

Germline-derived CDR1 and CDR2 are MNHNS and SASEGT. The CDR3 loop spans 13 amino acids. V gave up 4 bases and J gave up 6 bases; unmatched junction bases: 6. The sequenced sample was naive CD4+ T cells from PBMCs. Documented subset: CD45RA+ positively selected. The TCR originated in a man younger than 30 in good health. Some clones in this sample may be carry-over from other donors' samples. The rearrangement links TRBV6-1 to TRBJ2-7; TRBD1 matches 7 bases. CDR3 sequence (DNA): TGTGCCAGCAGTGGCCGGGACAGAGCCGAGCAGTACTTC. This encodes CASSGRDRAEQYF.